This T cell receptor beta chain appears in the sequencing data of a study of low-dose radiotherapy and immunotherapy resistance in tumors. Trimming cost V 3 bases and J 5 bases, with 13 bases left between them. The germline V gene has CDR1 SGHVS and CDR2 FNYEAQ. The CDR3 sequence is 14 residues long. This clonotype was counted a single time. Time point described: before trial treatment. TRAV- and TRBV-specific primers, spanning alpha and beta chains, primed first-strand cDNA. TCRs underwent 20 PCR cycles of amplification with a constant-region primer and V-primer adapter. The mRNA which had been isolated was amplified by in vitro transcription. TCRdb used MiXCR to reprocess the reads, holding one entry per CDR3 protein. The sample yields 64,000 or so distinct CDR3 sequences, roughly 31% seen once.

The clonotype originates from a female donor with ovarian cancer. Sample: PBMCs, taken before treatment. This chain joins TRBV7-6 and TRBJ2-5; possible D gene TRBD1, 6 bases. CDR3 protein: CASSFRDQGETQYF. In DNA form, the CDR3 reads TGTGCCAGCAGCTTTAGGGACCAGGGGGAGACCCAGTACTTC. The variable domain in full, completed from reference TRBV7-6 and TRBJ2-5, reads GAGVSQSPRYKVTKRGQDVALRCDPISGHVSLYWYRQALGQGPEFLTYFNYEAQQDKSGLPNDRFSAERPEGSISTLTIQRTEQRDSAMYRCASSFRDQGETQYFGPGTRLLVL.